The source of this TCR beta chain is a study of OX40 agonist ivuxolimab in advanced cancers. Study background: Patients with prior anti-PD-1, anti-PD-L1 or anti-CTLA-4 therapy were eligible; roughly 41% had some. Study-level points and caveats: At doses 0.1 to 3.0 mg/kg, CD4+ and CD8+ clones expanded.

CDR3 length equals 15 residues. CDR1 and CDR2 (germline): SGHTA, FQGNSA. V dropped 5 bases and J dropped 6; count of bases not matched to a gene: 10. Autoimmune disease history or systemic immunosuppression excluded patients. Cycle 7 day 1, cycle 4 day 1, and baseline were the timepoints at which blood was sampled. The repertoire was sequenced with immunoSEQ multiplex PCR; TCRdb's copy has only in-frame clones and lacks some. Among about 12,000 clones listed, approximately 80% were seen once. On this clone: As yet, its antigen is unknown.

Sequencing was performed on CD4+ or CD8+ T cells sorted from blood, taken in a trial of the OX40 agonist ivuxolimab. The clonotype was recovered from an adult with an advanced solid tumor such as melanoma, head and neck, liver or kidney cancer. The J gene is TRBJ1-5, the V gene TRBV7-2; 7 nucleotides align to TRBD1. This CDR3 reads CASSRRQGGSQPQHF. The CDR3 DNA sequence: TGTGCCAGCAGCCGAAGACAGGGTGGGAGTCAGCCCCAGCATTTT.